The next 6 T cell receptor beta chains were all read from a single sample in a study of T cell responses to AZD1222 COVID-19 vaccine. Repertoires were generated with immunoSEQ multiplex PCR, while TCRdb's copy carries only in-frame clones and drops some. There are 150,000 to 250,000 clones in the sample; approximately 93% occur only once, and roughly 1% lies in the top ten. Here the sequenced sample was peripheral blood, taken 28 days after the second AZD1222 dose. These receptors came from an adult who received the AZD1222 COVID-19 vaccine.

The rearrangement links TRBV11-2 to TRBJ2-7; either TRBD1 or TRBD2 may supply D (5 bases each). CDR1 is SGHAT, CDR2 FQNNGV, per germline. CDR3 size: 14 residues. V was cut by 1 base and J by 3 bases, with 10 bases left in between. The CDR3 region has the DNA TGTGCCAGCAGCTTAGGAGGGGCAGGCTACGAGCAGTACTTC. It encodes CASSLGGAGYEQYF.

The CDR3 loop reads CARSPTGTPGGNQPQHF. The CDR3 DNA sequence: TGTGCCAGAAGCCCTACAGGAACCCCCGGGGGCAATCAGCCCCAGCATTTT. The chain couples TRBV5-3 to TRBJ1-5, with D tentatively TRBD1 (5 bases). TRBV5-3 is an ORF; its function is uncertain. This CDR3 is built from 17 residues. Deletions cut 4 bases from V and 2 bases from J, with 19 bases between.

This clone was seen only once. CDR3 coding DNA: TGCGCCAGCAGTGAACTCACGGCACGGACCTATGGCTACACCTTC. Translating it yields CASSELTARTYGYTF. The rearrangement joins TRBV10-2 to TRBJ1-2; D unresolved. Between the trimmed V and J ends, which lost 3 bases and 4 bases, there was a span of 15 bases. This CDR3 spans 15 amino acids. Germline V gene lookup returns CDR1 WSHSY and CDR2 SAAADI.

Details on this clone: An end of the junction does not agree with germline; a read error may underlie this. The chain joins TRBV7-9 to TRBJ2-5; 8 nucleotides line up with TRBD2. CDR1 SEHNR and CDR2 FQNEAQ come from the germline V gene (reference sequence). The length of the CDR3 is 14 residues. This CDR3 reads CASRFDGGGETQYF. In nucleotides, the CDR3 is TGTGCCAGCCGCTTCGACGGCGGGGGGGAGACCCAGTACTTC.

The V gene is TRBV5-1, the J gene TRBJ2-2; no clear D. Between the trimmed V and J ends, which lost 2 bases and 5 bases, there was a span of 10 bases. There are 14 residues in the CDR3. Germline lookup yields CDR1 SGHRS and CDR2 YFSETQ. The chain's CDR3 is CASSLGLITGELFF. The CDR3 DNA is TGCGCCAGCAGCTTAGGCTTGATAACCGGGGAGCTGTTTTTT.

In this sample, this clone turned up a few times. The V and J genes are TRBV4-1 and TRBJ1-4, with TRBD1 matching over 10 bases. CDR1 is MGHRA and CDR2 is YSYEKL in the germline V gene. This CDR3 is built from 16 residues. The J segment lost 8 bases and the V segment lost 1 base, leaving 7 bases of the junction unmatched. The CDR3 nucleotides read TGCGCCAGCAGCCAAGTGGGACAGGGGTTCGGCGAAAAACTGTTTTTT. This codes for CASSQVGQGFGEKLFF.